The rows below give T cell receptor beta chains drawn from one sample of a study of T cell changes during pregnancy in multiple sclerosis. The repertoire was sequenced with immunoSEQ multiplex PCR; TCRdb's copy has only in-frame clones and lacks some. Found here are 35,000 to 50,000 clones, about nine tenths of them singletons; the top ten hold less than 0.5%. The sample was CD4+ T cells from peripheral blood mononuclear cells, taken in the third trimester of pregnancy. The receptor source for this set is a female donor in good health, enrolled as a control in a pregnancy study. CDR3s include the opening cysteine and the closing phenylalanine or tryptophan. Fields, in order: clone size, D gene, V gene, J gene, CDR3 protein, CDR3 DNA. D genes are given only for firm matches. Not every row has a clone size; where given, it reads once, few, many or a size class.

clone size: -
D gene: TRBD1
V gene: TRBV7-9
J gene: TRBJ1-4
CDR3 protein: CASSSKDRGDEKLFF
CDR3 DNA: TGTGCCAGCAGCTCCAAGGACAGGGGAGACGAAAAACTGTTTTTT

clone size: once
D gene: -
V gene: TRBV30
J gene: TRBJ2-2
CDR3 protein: CAWRGRGANTGELFF
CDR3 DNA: TGTGCCTGGAGGGGGAGGGGGGCGAACACCGGGGAGCTGTTTTTT

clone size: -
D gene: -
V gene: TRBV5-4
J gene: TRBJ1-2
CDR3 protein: CASSLDRRYSGGVNYGYTF
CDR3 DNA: TGTGCCAGCAGCTTGGACAGGCGCTACTCCGGAGGGGTTAACTATGGCTACACCTTC

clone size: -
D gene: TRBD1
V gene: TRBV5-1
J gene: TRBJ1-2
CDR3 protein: CASSLDSQGARGYTF
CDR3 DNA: TGCGCCAGCAGCTTGGATAGTCAGGGGGCGCGCGGCTACACCTTC

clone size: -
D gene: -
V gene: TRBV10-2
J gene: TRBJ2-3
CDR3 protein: CASSEGRRYTDTQYF
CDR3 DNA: TGCGCCAGCAGTGAGGGAAGGCGGTACACAGATACGCAGTATTTT

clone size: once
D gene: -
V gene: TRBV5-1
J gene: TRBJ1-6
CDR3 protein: CASSLGSGWDSPLHF
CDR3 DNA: TGCGCCAGCAGCTTGGGCTCCGGGTGGGATTCACCCCTCCACTTT

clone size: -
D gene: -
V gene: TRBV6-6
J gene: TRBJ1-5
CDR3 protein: CASSYYPGDQPQHF
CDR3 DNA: TGTGCCAGCAGTTATTACCCGGGAGATCAGCCCCAGCATTTT

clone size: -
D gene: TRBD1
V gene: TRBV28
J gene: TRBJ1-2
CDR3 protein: CASRWTGGDYGYTF
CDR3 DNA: TGTGCCAGCAGGTGGACAGGGGGTGACTATGGCTACACCTTC

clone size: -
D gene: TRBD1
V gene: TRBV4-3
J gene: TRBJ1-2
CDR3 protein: CASSQEDRPVYGYTF
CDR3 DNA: TGCGCCAGCAGCCAAGAGGACAGGCCCGTCTATGGCTACACCTTC

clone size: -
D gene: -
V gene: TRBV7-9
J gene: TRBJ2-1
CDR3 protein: CASSLAVGAYNEQFF
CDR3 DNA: TGTGCCAGCAGCTTAGCGGTAGGGGCTTACAATGAGCAGTTCTTC

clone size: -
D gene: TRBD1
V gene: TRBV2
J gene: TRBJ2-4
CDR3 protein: CASRDRGELGKNIQYF
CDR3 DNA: TGTGCCAGCAGGGACAGGGGAGAGTTAGGCAAAAACATTCAGTACTTC

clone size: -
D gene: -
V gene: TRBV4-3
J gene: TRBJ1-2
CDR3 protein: CASSQVSTGSGYTF
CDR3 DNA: TGCGCCAGCAGCCAAGTCAGCACAGGGTCTGGCTACACCTTC

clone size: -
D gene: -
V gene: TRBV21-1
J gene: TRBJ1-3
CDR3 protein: CASSGDSNNRDSQRSGNTIYF
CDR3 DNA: TGTGCCAGCAGCGGCGATAGTAATAACCGGGACAGTCAAAGGTCCGGAAACACCATATATTTT

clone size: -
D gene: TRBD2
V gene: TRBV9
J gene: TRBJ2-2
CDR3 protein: CASSEGLAGPNTGELFF
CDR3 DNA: TGTGCCAGCAGCGAGGGGCTAGCGGGGCCCAACACCGGGGAGCTGTTTTTT

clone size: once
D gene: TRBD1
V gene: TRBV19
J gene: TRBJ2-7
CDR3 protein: CASSGDRQGFYEQYF
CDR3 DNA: TGTGCCAGTAGTGGGGACAGACAGGGTTTCTACGAGCAGTACTTC

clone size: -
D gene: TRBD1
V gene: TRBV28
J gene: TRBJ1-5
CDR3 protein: CASTRRQGGTQPQHF
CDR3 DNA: TGTGCCAGCACCCGTAGACAGGGCGGCACTCAGCCCCAGCATTTT

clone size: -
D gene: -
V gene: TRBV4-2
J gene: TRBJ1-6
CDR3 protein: CASSQDSRGQAPLHF
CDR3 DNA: TGTGCCAGCAGCCAAGATTCCAGGGGCCAGGCACCCCTCCACTTT

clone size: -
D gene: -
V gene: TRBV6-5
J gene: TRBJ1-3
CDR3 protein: CASSYSNGVPGNTIYF
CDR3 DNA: TGTGCCAGCAGTTACTCGAACGGGGTCCCGGGAAACACCATATATTTT

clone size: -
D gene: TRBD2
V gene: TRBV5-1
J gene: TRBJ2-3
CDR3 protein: CASRTERGGIDTQYF
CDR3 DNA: TGCGCCAGCAGGACCGAGCGGGGGGGCATAGATACGCAGTATTTT

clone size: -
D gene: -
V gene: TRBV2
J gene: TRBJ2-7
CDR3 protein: CASILFYEQYF
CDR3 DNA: TGTGCCAGCATCCTCTTCTACGAGCAGTACTTC

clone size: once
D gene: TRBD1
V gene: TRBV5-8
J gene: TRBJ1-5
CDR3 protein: CASSLVAGGQPQHF
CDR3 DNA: TGTGCCAGCAGCTTGGTGGCAGGGGGTCAGCCCCAGCATTTT

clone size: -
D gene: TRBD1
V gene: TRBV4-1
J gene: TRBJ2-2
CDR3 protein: CASSQTDRGRTGELFF
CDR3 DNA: TGCGCCAGCAGCCAAACCGACAGGGGGCGAACCGGGGAGCTGTTTTTT

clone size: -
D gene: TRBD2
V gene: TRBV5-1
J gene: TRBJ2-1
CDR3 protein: CASSLSSDTSGLNEQFF
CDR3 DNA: TGCGCCAGCAGCTTGAGTTCCGATACTAGCGGTCTCAATGAGCAGTTCTTC

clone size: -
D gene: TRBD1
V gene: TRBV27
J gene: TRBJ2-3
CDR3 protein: CASSLRGRTDTQYF
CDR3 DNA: TGTGCCAGCAGTTTAAGGGGGCGCACAGATACGCAGTATTTT

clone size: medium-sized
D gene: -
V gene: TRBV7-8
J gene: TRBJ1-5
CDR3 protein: CASSPDTYQPQHF
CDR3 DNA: TGTGCCAGCAGCCCAGACACCTATCAGCCCCAGCATTTT

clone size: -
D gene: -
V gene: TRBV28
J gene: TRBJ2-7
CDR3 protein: CASSLWRDSYEQYF
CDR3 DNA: TGTGCCAGCAGTTTATGGCGGGACTCCTACGAGCAGTACTTC

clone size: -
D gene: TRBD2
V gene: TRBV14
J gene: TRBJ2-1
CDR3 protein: CASSPRLAGYSSYNEQFF
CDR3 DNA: TGTGCCAGCAGCCCAAGACTAGCGGGGTACAGCTCCTACAATGAGCAGTTCTTC

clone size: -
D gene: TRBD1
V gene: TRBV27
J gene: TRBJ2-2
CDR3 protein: CASRPWDRNTGELFF
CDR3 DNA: TGTGCCAGCAGGCCATGGGACAGAAACACCGGGGAGCTGTTTTTT

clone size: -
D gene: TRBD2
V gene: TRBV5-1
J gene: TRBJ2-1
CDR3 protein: CASSRGELAVYNEQFF
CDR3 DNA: TGCGCCAGCAGCCGAGGGGAGCTAGCGGTCTACAATGAGCAGTTCTTC

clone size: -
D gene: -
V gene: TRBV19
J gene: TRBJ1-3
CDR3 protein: CATSGLYSGNTIYF
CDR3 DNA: TGTGCCACTTCAGGACTGTACTCTGGAAACACCATATATTTT

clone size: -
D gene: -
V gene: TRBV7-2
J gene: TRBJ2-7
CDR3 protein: CASSLDVTGLYEQYF
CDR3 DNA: TGTGCCAGCAGCTTAGATGTGACAGGACTCTACGAGCAGTACTTC

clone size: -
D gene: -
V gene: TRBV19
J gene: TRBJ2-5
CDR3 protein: CASKGGSQETQYF
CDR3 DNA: TGTGCCAGTAAAGGAGGGAGCCAAGAGACCCAGTACTTC

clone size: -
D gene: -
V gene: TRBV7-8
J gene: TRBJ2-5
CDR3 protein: CASSLVRGGQETQYF
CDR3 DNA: TGTGCCAGCAGCTTAGTGAGGGGGGGGCAAGAGACCCAGTACTTC